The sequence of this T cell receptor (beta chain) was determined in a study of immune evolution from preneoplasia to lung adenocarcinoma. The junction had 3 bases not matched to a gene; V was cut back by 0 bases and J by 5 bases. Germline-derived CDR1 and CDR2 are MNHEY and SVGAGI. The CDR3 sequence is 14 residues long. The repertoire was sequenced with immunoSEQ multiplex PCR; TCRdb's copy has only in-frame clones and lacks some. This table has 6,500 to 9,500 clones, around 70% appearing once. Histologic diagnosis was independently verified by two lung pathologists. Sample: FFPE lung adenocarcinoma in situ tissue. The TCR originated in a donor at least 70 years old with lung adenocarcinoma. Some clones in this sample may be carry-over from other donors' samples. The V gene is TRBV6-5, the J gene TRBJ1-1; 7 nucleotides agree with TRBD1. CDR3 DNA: TGTGCCAGCAGTTACTCTAACAGGGGAACTGAAGCTTTCTTT. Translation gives CASSYSNRGTEAFF.